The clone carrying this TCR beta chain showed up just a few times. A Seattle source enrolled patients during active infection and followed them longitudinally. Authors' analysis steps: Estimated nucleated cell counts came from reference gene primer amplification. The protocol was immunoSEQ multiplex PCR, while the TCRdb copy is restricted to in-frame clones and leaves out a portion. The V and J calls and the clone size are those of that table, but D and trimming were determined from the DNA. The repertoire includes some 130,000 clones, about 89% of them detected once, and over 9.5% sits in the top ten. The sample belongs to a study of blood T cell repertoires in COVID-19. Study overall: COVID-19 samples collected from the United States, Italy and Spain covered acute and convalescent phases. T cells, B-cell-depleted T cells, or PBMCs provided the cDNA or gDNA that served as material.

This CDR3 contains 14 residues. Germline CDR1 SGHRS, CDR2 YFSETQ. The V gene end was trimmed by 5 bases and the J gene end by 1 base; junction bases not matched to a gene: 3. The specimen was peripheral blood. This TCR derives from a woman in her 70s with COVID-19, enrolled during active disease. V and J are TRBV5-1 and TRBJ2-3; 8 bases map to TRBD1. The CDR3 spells CASRLTGGTDTQYF. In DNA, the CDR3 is TGCGCCAGCAGACTGACAGGGGGCACAGATACGCAGTATTTT.